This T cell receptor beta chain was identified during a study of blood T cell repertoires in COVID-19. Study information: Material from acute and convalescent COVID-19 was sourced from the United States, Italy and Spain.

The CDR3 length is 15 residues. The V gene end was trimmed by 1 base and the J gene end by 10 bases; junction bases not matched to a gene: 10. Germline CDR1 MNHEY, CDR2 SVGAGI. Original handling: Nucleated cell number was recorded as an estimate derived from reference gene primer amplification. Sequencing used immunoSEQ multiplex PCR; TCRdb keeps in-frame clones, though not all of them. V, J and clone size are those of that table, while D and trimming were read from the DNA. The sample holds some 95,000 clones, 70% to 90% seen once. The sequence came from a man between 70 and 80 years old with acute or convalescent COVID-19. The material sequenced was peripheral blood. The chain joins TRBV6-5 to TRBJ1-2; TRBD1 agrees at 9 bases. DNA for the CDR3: TGTGCCAGCAGTTACTTCCCTCGACAGGGGGGAGACTACACCTTC. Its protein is CASSYFPRQGGDYTF.